Following are 20 T cell receptor beta chains from one sample sequenced in a study of blood T cells in healthy people across ages. Primed by a sample-barcoded 5' primer and a J-beta primer mix, a second PCR proceeded for about 6 to 12 cycles. MiXCR, applied by TCRdb to the 5' RACE reads, yields one record per CDR3 protein. The data show 700,000 to 950,000 distinct CDR3 sequences, roughly 47% seen once. The sequencing input was blood. These receptors were obtained from a woman aged 55-70 years in good health.

This clonotype was observed once. The CDR3 region has the DNA TGTGCCAGCAGCCCGAGGGTGGGGGGAGCCAACTATGGCTACACCTTC. Encoded protein: CASSPRVGGANYGYTF. This chain links TRBV7-8 with TRBJ1-2; TRBD1 is a possible D gene (5 bases). The CDR3 has 16 residues. Germline V gene data show CDR1 as SGHVS and CDR2 as FQNEAQ. The V end lost 5 bases, the J end lost 2 bases, and 18 bases lay between the germline ends.

In this sample, this clonotype turned up a few times. The genes are TRBV11-1 and TRBJ2-2; D might be TRBD2 (6 bases). Trimming removed 7 bases at V and 0 bases at J, with 12 bases between. The CDR3 sequence is 15 residues long. The germline V gene has CDR1 SGHAT and CDR2 FQDESV (reference sequence). The CDR3 sequence: CASTVWGANTGELFF. DNA of the CDR3: TGTGCCAGCACTGTCTGGGGGGCGAACACCGGGGAGCTGTTTTTT.

There are a few counts of this clonotype. The chain couples TRBV5-1 to TRBJ1-2; D call uncertain. Germline-derived CDR1 and CDR2 are SGHRS and YFSETQ. The CDR3 is 14 residues long. The V end was cut by 6 bases, the J end by 5 bases, with 17 bases between. CDR3 DNA: TGCGCCAGCAACCAGGACCTATCCCTTTATGGCTACACCTTC. Translated, it gives CASNQDLSLYGYTF.

This clonotype was counted a single time. This sequence joins TRBV18 and TRBJ2-1; D gene uncertain. This CDR3 comprises 13 residues. Germline assignment: CDR1 KGHSH and CDR2 LQKENI. V shed 0 bases and J shed 8 bases, with 8 bases lying between them. CDR3 region: CASSPPGKDEQFF. DNA for the CDR3: TGTGCCAGCTCACCACCGGGAAAGGATGAGCAGTTCTTC.

The rearrangement uses TRBV6-5 and TRBJ2-2; D uncertain. The germline CDR1 and CDR2 sequences are MNHEY and SVGAGI. CDR3 size: 11 residues. Trimming pared 5 bases from V and 6 bases from J, leaving 4 bases between. The CDR3 loop reads CASSRAGELFF. CDR3 in DNA: TGTGCCAGCAGTCGAGCCGGGGAGCTGTTTTTT.

At least ten counts were recorded for this clonotype. This chain uses TRBV3-1 with TRBJ2-1, with 11 bases aligning to TRBD2. The germline gives CDR1 LGHDT, CDR2 YNNKEL (reference sequence). The CDR3 consists of 14 residues. V was clipped by 4 bases and J by 10 bases; unmatched bases: 6. The CDR3 DNA sequence: TGTGCCAGCAGCCTAGCGGGGGGGCCGGGAGAGCAGTTCTTC. Residues: CASSLAGGPGEQFF.

This clonotype was recorded at least ten times. This rearrangement joins TRBV4-3 to TRBJ2-7; D may correspond to TRBD1 or TRBD2 (7 bases each). Trimming cost V 0 bases and J 7 bases, with 13 bases left between them. The CDR3 is 14 amino acids. In germline, CDR1 is LGHNA, CDR2 YSLEER. The CDR3 region has the DNA TGCGCCAGCAGCCAAGAGTCGCAGGGGGGGGAGCAGTACTTC. As protein: CASSQESQGGEQYF.

Concerning this clonotype itself: A single base separates this from a much larger clone, so it may be a read error. The V call is TRBV12-3 or TRBV12-4, the J call TRBJ2-5; D possibly corresponds to TRBD1 (6 bases). The CDR3 runs to 13 residues. Trimming cost V 7 bases and J 11 bases, with 20 bases left between them. The CDR3 DNA reads TGTGCCAGCACCGAGGACAGCTACAATGAGCAGTACTTC. It translates to CASTEDSYNEQYF.

This clonotype was found a few times. The chain uses TRBV5-6 and TRBJ1-4; D not resolved. Germline CDR1 reads SGHDT; CDR2 reads YYEEEE. The CDR3 consists of 13 residues. V gave up 1 base and J gave up 5 bases, with 6 bases separating them. Here the CDR3 reads CASSLSGNEKLFF. CDR3 DNA: TGTGCCAGCAGCTTGTCGGGGAATGAAAAACTGTTTTTT.

This clonotype showed up just once. A read error may produce the germline difference seen at one junction end. The chain is built from TRBV6-6 and TRBJ2-3; D uncertain. Germline loops: CDR1 MNHNY, CDR2 SVGAGI (reference sequence). The CDR3 sequence is 13 residues long. The CDR3 loop reads CASGRAATDAQYF. CDR3 bases: TGTGCCAGCGGACGGGCCGCCACAGATGCGCAGTATTTT.

A remark on this clonotype: One end of the junction varies from germline; a read error may be responsible. J is TRBJ1-2 and V is TRBV28, with D perhaps matching TRBD1 (5 bases). Per germline, CDR1 MDHEN and CDR2 SYDVKM. The CDR3 contains 12 residues. The DNA of the CDR3 is TGCGCCAGCACACTGGGGGGTTATGGCTACACCTTC. Translating gives CASTLGGYGYTF.

The chain has TRBV24-1 and TRBJ2-5; no firm D call. The germline V and J ends were trimmed by 5 bases and 5 bases, with 14 bases remaining between them. Germline CDR1 and CDR2: KGHDR and SFDVKD. The CDR3 is 14 amino acids. CDR3 DNA: TGTGCCACCAGTGGTCGGACCCGCGTTGAGACCCAGTACTTC. This sequence encodes CATSGRTRVETQYF.

This clonotype has just a few counts. V usage is TRBV29-1 and J usage is TRBJ1-5; 7 nucleotides align to TRBD1. After removal of 6 bases from V and 5 bases from J, the junction contained 7 bases not matched to a gene. The CDR3 sequence is 13 residues long. Per the germline V gene, CDR1 is SQVTM and CDR2 is ANQGSEA. The chain's CDR3 is CSVEQGSDQPQHF. Here the CDR3 DNA reads TGCAGCGTGGAACAGGGGAGCGATCAGCCCCAGCATTTT.

This clonotype appeared a single time. CDR3 region: CASSLAVDRGRLGKTQYF. CDR3 bases: TGTGCCAGCAGCTTAGCCGTCGACAGGGGACGCTTGGGGAAGACCCAGTACTTC. V is TRBV7-9 and J is TRBJ2-5; TRBD1 matches 8 bases. CDR1 is SEHNR, CDR2 FQNEAQ, per germline (reference sequence). V was pared by 0 bases and J by 6 bases, with 15 bases of the junction left unmatched. CDR3 length: 18 amino acids.

This clonotype was recorded at least ten times. The rearrangement joins TRBV4-1 to TRBJ2-5; unclear D gene. The CDR3 runs to 18 residues. Looked up from germline, CDR1 is MGHRA and CDR2 is YSYEKL. V shed 0 bases and J shed 1 base, with 18 bases lying between them. The CDR3: CASSQEPPTTLFQETQYF. The DNA for the CDR3 is TGCGCCAGCAGCCAAGAGCCCCCTACAACTCTCTTCCAAGAGACCCAGTACTTC.

V usage is TRBV6-1 and J usage is TRBJ1-2; 8 bases are a match to TRBD1. This CDR3 contains 14 residues. Germline V lookup: CDR1 MNHNS, CDR2 SASEGT. Trimming at V came to 3 bases and at J to 4 bases, leaving 4 bases not matched to a gene. The CDR3: CASSDRQGTYGYTF. In nucleotides, the CDR3 is TGTGCCAGCAGTGATCGACAGGGGACCTATGGCTACACCTTC.

V is TRBV6-1 and J is TRBJ1-2, with 10 bases identical to TRBD1. This CDR3 has 15 residues. CDR1 and CDR2 (germline): MNHNS, SASEGT. V lost 5 bases to trimming and J lost 1 base; unmatched junction nucleotides: 4. Here the CDR3 DNA reads TGTGCCAGCAGTCCGGGACAGGGGATTAACTATGGCTACACCTTC. It is translated as CASSPGQGINYGYTF.

This clonotype was counted a single time. This chain links TRBV6-5 with TRBJ2-7; 7 nucleotides match TRBD2. CDR3 size: 15 residues. Germline CDR1 MNHEY, CDR2 SVGAGI. V dropped 2 bases and J dropped 7; count of bases not matched to a gene: 11. The DNA for the CDR3 is TGTGCCAGCAGTTACGGGGCGGGAGAAGACAATGAGCAGTACTTC. Its translation is CASSYGAGEDNEQYF.

The J gene is TRBJ1-2, the V gene TRBV6-1; D uncertain. CDR1 and CDR2 from the germline V gene are MNHNS and SASEGT. The CDR3 is made up of 15 amino acids. The ends were cut back, 5 bases at V and 2 bases at J, with 15 bases in the middle. The chain's CDR3 is CASSLSFFRNYGYTF. CDR3 sequence (DNA): TGTGCCAGCAGTCTCAGCTTCTTCCGAAACTATGGCTACACCTTC.

This clonotype was observed at least ten times. The V call is TRBV6-6, the J call TRBJ2-3; D not resolved. V dropped 4 bases and J dropped 2 bases, with 4 bases sitting between them. Germline lookup yields CDR1 MNHNY and CDR2 SVGAGI (reference sequence). The CDR3 extends over 12 amino acids. The CDR3 protein is CASSSFTDTQYF. The CDR3, as DNA: TGTGCCAGCAGTTCCTTCACAGATACGCAGTATTTT.